Sequencing of this TCR beta chain was carried out in a study of spatial heterogeneity in lung cancer. Turning to the study itself: Beta-chain sequences were consistently detected more often than alpha-chain sequences.

Every individual TCR cDNA molecule carried its own unique molecular identifier, which allowed correction of PCR and sequencing errors. TCRdb reanalysed the 5' RACE reads using MiXCR and keeps one entry per CDR3 protein. The sample lists 40,000 or so distinct CDR3 sequences; roughly a tenth were seen once. Time point meaning: blood at routine non-recurrence follow-up after resection. TCRs were sequenced from unsorted whole RNA of tumor, nontumor lung or PBMC. The germline V gene has CDR1 SEHNR and CDR2 FQNEAQ (reference sequence). V was cut by 5 bases and J by 8 bases, with 15 bases left in between. The CDR3 runs 13 residues.

This receptor was obtained from a female donor with early-stage non-small cell lung cancer. The chain has TRBV7-9 and TRBJ1-2; D is unresolved. The source material was PBMCs, sampled at follow-up. The CDR3 region has the DNA TGTGCCAGCAGCCCAAGGACTTCGGAAGGCTACACCTTC. This translates into CASSPRTSEGYTF. The full variable domain, its missing parts supplied by reference TRBV7-9 and TRBJ1-2, is DTGVSQNPRHKITKRGQNVTFRCDPISEHNRLYWYRQTLGQGPEFLTYFQNEAQLEKSRLLSDRFSAERPKGSFSTLEIQRTEQGDSAMYLCASSPRTSEGYTFGSGTRLTVV.